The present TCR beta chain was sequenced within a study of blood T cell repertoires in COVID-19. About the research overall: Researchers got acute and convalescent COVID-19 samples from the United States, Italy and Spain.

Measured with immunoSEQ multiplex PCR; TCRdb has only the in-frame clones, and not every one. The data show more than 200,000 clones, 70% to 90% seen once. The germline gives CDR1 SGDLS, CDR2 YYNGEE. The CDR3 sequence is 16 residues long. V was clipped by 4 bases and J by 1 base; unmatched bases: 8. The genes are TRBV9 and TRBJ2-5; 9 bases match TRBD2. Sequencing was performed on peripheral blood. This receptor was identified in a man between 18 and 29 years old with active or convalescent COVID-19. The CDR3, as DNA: TGTGCCAGCAGCCCCATAGCGGGGGAGCCCCAAGAGACCCAGTACTTC. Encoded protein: CASSPIAGEPQETQYF.